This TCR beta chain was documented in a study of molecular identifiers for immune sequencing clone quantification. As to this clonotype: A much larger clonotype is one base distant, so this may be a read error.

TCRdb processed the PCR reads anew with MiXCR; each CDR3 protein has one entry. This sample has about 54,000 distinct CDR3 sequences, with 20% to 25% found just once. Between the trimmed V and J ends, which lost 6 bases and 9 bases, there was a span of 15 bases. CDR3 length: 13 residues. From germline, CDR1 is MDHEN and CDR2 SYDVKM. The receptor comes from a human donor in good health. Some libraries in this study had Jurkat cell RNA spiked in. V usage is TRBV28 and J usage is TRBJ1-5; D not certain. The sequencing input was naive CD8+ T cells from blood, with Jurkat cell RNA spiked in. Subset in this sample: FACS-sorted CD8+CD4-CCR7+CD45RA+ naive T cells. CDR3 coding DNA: TGTGCCAGCAGCCAACGACTTCCTCTGCCCCAGCATTTT. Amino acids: CASSQRLPLPQHF. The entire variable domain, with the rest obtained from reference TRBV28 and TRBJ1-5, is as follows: DVKVTQSSRYLVKRTGEKVFLECVQDMDHENMFWYRQDPGLGLRLIYFSYDVKMKEKGDIPEGYSVSREKKERFSLILESASTNQTSMYLCASSQRLPLPQHFGDGTRLSIL.